The 2 T cell receptor beta chains below were found in one sample sequenced in a study of cytomegalovirus exposure and HLA in healthy donors (dated 2017 in TCRdb). Receptor libraries were prepared by the immunoSEQ multiplex PCR assay. A mixture of 60 forward primers for TCR Vbeta segments and 13 reverse primers for TCR Jbeta segments was used in the multiplex PCR. TCRdb's version of the immuneACCESS table is confined to in-frame rearrangements and falls short of the full clone set. An unresolved V gene accounts for under half of the shortfall where checked; the remainder is of unknown origin. The sample table contains about 200,000 clones; only one count was recorded for 86% of them. Roughly 0.33% of the sample belongs to the ten largest clones. The sample consisted of PBMCs. Receptor source: a young woman in good health and CMV-seronegative.

This clone appeared once. V gene TRBV28 combines with J gene TRBJ2-5, with 12 bases lining up with TRBD2. The J segment lost 5 bases and the V segment lost 5 bases, leaving 3 bases of the junction unmatched. CDR3 length: 14 residues. CDR1 MDHEN and CDR2 SYDVKM come from the germline V gene. The DNA for the CDR3 is TGTGCCAGCAGTGCTAGCGGGGGGGGCGAGACCCAGTACTTC. Translation gives CASSASGGGETQYF.

This CDR3 is CASRGGSEAFF. In DNA form, the CDR3 reads TGTGCCAGCAGGGGAGGGTCTGAAGCTTTCTTT. This rearrangement joins TRBV2 to TRBJ1-1; D is unclear. Looked up from germline, CDR1 is SNHLY and CDR2 is FYNNEI. The V end lost 6 bases, the J end lost 6 bases, and 8 bases lay between the germline ends. The CDR3 is 11 residues long.